A selection of T cell receptor beta chains follows, all from one sample in a study of beta chain features in type 1 diabetes. The table came from immunoSEQ multiplex PCR; TCRdb's copy has only in-frame clones and leaves some out. The table has 150,000 to 200,000 clones, approximately 62% seen once; the top ten hold 0.08% to 0.095%. Sequenced input: naive CD4+ T cells from blood. These receptors were obtained from a man aged 25-45 years with type 1 diabetes. CDR3s include the opening cysteine and the closing phenylalanine or tryptophan.

V	CDR3
TRBV11-2	CASSHGLNYEQYF
TRBV13	CASSLAGGGGNTIYF
TRBV29-1	CSGTVSVNTEAFF
TRBV30	CAWYRGGLPSNYGYTF
TRBV7-9	CASSLVSFGDSPLHF
TRBV9	CASSVEATMWNIQYF
TRBV29-1	CSVGSVGGLYEAQYF
TRBV25-1	CASKSQGETQYF
TRBV29-1	CSVQLSKYEQYF
TRBV29-1	CSVTGWQEQFF
TRBV4-3	CASSQETVPAYEQYF
TRBV15	CATSAGPYEQYF
TRBV29-1	CSVGRQETQYF
TRBV29-1	CSVTSGGGTDTQYF
TRBV27	CASSLLWGSYEQYF
TRBV29-1	CSVLSIGSSPNVLTF
TRBV14	CASSQLPERVYNEQFF